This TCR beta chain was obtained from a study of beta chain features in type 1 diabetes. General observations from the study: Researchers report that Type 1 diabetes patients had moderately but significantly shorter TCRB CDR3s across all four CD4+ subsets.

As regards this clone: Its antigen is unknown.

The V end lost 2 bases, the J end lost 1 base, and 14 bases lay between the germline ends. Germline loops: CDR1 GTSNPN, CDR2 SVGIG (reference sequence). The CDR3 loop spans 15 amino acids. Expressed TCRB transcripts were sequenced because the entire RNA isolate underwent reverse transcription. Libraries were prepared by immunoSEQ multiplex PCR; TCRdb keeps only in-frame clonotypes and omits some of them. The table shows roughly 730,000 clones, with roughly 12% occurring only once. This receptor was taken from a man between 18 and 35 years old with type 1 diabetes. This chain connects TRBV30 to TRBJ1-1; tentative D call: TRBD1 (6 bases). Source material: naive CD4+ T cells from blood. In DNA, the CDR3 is TGTGCCTGGAGTAGGGGGGGACAAGCGAACACTGAAGCTTTCTTT. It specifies CAWSRGGQANTEAFF.